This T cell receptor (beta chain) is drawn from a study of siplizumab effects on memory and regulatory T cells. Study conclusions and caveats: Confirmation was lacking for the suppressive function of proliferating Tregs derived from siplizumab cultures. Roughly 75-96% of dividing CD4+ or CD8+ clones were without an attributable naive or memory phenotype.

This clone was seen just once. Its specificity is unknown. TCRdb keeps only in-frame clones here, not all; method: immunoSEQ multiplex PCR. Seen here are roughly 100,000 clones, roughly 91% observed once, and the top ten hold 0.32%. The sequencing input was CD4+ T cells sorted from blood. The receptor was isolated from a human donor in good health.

As DNA, the CDR3 is TGTGCCAGCAGCTTACCCAAAAGAGCTTCTGGCTACACCTTC. Its protein product is CASSLPKRASGYTF. The V and J genes are TRBV7-9 and TRBJ1-2; D is unresolved. CDR1 and CDR2 (germline): SEHNR, FQNEAQ (reference sequence). The CDR3 length is 14 residues. The V and J ends lost 2 bases and 7 bases respectively, with 14 bases between them.